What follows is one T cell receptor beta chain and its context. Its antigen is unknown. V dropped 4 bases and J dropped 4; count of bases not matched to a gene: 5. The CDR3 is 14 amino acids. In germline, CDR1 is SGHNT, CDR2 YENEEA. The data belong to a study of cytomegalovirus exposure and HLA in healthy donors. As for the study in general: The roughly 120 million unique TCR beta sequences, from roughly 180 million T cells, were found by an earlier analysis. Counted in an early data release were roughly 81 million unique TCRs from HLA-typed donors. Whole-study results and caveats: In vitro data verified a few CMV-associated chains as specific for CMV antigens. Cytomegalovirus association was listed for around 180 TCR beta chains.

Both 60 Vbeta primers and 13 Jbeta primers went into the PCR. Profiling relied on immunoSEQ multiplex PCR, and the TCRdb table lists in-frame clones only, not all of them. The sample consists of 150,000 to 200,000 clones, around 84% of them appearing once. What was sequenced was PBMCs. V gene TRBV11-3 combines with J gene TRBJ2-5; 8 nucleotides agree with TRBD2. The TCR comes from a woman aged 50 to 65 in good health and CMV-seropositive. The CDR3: CASSSTGGPETQYF. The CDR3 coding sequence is TGTGCCAGCAGCTCGACGGGGGGGCCAGAGACCCAGTACTTC.